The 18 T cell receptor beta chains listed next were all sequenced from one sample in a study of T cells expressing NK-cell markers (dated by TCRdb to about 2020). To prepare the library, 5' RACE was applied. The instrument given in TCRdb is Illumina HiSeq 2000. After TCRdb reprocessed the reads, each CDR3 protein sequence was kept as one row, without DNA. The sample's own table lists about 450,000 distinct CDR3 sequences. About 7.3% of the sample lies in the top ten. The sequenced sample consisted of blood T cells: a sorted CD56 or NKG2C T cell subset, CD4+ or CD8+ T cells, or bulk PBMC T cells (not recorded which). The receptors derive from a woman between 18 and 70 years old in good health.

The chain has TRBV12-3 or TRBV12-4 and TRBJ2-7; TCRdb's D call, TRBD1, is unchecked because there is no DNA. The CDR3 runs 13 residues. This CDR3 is CASSIGTVYEQYF.

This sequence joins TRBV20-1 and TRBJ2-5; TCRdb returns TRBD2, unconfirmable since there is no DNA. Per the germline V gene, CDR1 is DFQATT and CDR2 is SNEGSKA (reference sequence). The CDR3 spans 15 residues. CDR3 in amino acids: CSARVSGRARETQYF.

CDR3 protein: CASSSVAGEIQYF. The genes are TRBV7-9 and TRBJ2-4; TCRdb indicates TRBD2, and absent DNA this call remains unverified. Per the germline V gene, CDR1 is SEHNR and CDR2 is FQNEAQ (reference sequence). The CDR3 contains 13 residues. The variable domain in full, with the rest retrieved from reference TRBV7-9 and TRBJ2-4, is DTGVSQNPRHKITKRGQNVTFRCDPISEHNRLYWYRQTLGQGPEFLTYFQNEAQLEKSRLLSDRFSAERPKGSFSTLEIQRTEQGDSAMYLCASSSVAGEIQYFGAGTRLSVL.

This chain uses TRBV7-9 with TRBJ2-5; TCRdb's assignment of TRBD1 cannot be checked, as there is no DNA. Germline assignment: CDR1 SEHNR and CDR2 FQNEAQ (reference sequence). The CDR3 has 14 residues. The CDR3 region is CASSRAQGQETQYF.

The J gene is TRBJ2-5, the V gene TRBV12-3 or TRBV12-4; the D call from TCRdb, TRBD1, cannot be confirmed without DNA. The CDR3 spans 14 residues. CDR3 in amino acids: CASGRRRTDGTQYF.

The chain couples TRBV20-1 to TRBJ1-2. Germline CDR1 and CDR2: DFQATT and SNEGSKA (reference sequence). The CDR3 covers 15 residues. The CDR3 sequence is CSARARLGWLGGYTF.

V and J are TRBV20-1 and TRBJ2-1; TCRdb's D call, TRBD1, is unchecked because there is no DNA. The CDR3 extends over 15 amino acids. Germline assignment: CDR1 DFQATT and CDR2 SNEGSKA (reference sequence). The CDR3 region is CSARDATVDPQRQFF.

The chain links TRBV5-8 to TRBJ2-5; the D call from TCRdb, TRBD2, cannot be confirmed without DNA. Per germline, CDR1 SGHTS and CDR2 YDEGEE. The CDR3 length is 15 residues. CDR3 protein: CASSTSGAKQETQYF.

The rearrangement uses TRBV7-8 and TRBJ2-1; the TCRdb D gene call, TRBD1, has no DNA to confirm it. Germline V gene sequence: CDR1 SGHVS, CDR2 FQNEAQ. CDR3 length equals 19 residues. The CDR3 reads CASSLISSAGASRYNEQFF.

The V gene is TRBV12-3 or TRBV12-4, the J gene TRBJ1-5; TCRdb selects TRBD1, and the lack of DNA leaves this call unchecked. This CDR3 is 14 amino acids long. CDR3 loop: CASSLFGGHQPQHF.

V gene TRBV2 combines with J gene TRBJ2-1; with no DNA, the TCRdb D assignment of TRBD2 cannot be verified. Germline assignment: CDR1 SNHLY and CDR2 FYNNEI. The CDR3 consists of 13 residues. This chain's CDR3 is CASSETREGEQFF.

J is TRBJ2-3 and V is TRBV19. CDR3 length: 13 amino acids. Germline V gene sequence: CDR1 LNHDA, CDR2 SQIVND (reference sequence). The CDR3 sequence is CASSARQSDTQYF.

The chain's CDR3 is CSVDTGASYGYTF. The genes are TRBV29-1 and TRBJ1-2; absent DNA, TCRdb's TRBD1 call cannot be checked. In germline, CDR1 is SQVTM, CDR2 ANQGSEA. CDR3 length: 13 amino acids.

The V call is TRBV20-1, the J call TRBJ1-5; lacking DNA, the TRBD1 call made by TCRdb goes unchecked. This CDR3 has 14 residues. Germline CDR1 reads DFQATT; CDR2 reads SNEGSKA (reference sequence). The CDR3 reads CSARGGQGTQPQHF.

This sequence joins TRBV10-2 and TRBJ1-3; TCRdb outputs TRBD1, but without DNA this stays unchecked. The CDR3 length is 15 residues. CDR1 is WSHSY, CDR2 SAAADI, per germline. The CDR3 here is CASSSGGDPGNTIYF.

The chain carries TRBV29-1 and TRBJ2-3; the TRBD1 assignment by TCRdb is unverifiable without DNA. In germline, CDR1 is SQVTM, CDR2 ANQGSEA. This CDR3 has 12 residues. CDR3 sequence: CSVDPGTDTQYF.

CDR3 in amino acids: CASSAGSEEQYF. The chain employs TRBV18 and TRBJ2-7; TCRdb reports TRBD1, a call that lacks DNA to check it against. This CDR3 has 12 residues. The V gene's germline CDR1 is KGHSH and CDR2 LQKENI.

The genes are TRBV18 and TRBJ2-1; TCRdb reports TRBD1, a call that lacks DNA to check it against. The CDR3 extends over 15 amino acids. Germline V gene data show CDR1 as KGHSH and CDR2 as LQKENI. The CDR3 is CASSPITGVGNEQFF. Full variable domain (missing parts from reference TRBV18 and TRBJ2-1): NAGVMQNPRHLVRRRGQEARLRCSPMKGHSHVYWYRQLPEEGLKFMVYLQKENIIDESGMPKERFSAEFPKEGPSILRIQQVVRGDSAAYFCASSPITGVGNEQFFGPGTRLTVL.